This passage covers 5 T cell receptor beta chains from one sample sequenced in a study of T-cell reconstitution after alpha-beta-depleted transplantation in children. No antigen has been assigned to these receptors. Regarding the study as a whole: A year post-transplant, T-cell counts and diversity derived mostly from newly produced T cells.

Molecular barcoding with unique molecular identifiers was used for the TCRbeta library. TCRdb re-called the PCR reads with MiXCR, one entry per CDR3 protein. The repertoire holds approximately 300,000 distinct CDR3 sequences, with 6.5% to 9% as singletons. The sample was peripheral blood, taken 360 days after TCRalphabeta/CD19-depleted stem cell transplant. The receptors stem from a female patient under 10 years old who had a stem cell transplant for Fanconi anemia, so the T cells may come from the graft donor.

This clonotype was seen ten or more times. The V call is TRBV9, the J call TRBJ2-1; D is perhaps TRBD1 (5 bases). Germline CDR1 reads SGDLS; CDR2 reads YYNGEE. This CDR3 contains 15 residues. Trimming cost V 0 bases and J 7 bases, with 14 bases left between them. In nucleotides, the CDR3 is TGTGCCAGCAGCGTAGGGGGCAATATAATGAATGAGCAGTTCTTC. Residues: CASSVGGNIMNEQFF.

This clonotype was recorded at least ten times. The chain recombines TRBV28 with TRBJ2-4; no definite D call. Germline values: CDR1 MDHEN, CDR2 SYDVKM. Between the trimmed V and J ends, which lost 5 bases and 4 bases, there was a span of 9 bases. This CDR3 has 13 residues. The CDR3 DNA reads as TGTGCCAGCAGTGACCCCGGGAAAAACATTCAGTACTTC. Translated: CASSDPGKNIQYF. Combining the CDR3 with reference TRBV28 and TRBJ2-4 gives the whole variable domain DVKVTQSSRYLVKRTGEKVFLECVQDMDHENMFWYRQDPGLGLRLIYFSYDVKMKEKGDIPEGYSVSREKKERFSLILESASTNQTSMYLCASSDPGKNIQYFGAGTRLSVL.

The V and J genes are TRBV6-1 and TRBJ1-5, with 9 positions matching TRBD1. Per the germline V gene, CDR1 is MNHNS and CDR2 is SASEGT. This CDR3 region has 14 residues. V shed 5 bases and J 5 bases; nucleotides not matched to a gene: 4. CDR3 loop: CASSRGQGYQPQHF. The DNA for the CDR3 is TGTGCCAGCAGTCGAGGACAGGGGTATCAGCCCCAGCATTTT.

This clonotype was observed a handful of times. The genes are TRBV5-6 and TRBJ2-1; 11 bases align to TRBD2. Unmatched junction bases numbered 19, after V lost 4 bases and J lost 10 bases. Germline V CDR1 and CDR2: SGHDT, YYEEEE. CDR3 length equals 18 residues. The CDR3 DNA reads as TGTGCCAGCAGCAGGGGGCACCTTAGCGGGGGGGCCTTCAGGGAGCAGTTCTTC. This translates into CASSRGHLSGGAFREQFF.

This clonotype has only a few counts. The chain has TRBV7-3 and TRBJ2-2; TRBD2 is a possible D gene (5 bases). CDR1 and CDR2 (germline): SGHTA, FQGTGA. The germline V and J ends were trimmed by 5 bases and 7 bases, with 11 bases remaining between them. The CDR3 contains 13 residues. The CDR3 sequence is CASSPLGSGELFF. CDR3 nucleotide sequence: TGTGCCAGCAGCCCCCTTGGGAGCGGGGAGCTGTTTTTT.